A single sample gave rise to the 2 T cell receptor beta chains below, sequenced in a study of Ad26.COV2.S vaccination and SARS-CoV-2 variants. TCRdb keeps only in-frame clones here, not all; method: immunoSEQ multiplex PCR. The sample contains about 410,000 clones, approximately 90% of which appear only once. Treatment reported: 15 to 20 received Ad26.COV2.S at low or high dose, single or two shots; about 5 received placebo; per-sample allocation not given. It was on day 63 after the first vaccine or placebo injection that samples were taken. Sequences were derived from peripheral blood, sampled in a trial of Ad26.COV2.S vaccine versus placebo. The origin of the receptors is a person between 18 and 59 years old who received the Ad26.COV2.S COVID-19 vaccine or a placebo.

The chain carries TRBV30 and TRBJ1-5; D may be TRBD1 (5 bases). The CDR3 consists of 15 residues. Trimming pared 3 bases from V and 0 bases from J, leaving 12 bases between. CDR1 GTSNPN and CDR2 SVGIG come from the germline V gene (reference sequence). The CDR3 DNA sequence: TGTGCCTGGAGGGGGAGGGACTATAGCAATCAGCCCCAGCATTTT. This codes for CAWRGRDYSNQPQHF.

The chain recombines TRBV4-1 with TRBJ1-2; D perhaps matches TRBD1 (5 bases). The germline gives CDR1 MGHRA, CDR2 YSYEKL. CDR3 size: 17 residues. V lost 1 base and J lost 2, with 17 bases in between. The CDR3 here is CASSQGLRGAGNYGYTF. The CDR3 DNA follows: TGCGCCAGCAGCCAAGGTCTTCGAGGGGCAGGCAACTATGGCTACACCTTC.